This entry describes one T cell receptor beta chain. Profiling relied on immunoSEQ multiplex PCR, and the TCRdb table lists in-frame clones only, not all of them. The sample shows 77,000 or so clones, around 86% of them seen only once. The data stem from a study of OX40 agonist ivuxolimab in advanced cancers. Germline loops: CDR1 SQVTM, CDR2 ANQGSEA. The V segment lost 6 bases and the J segment 2 bases; nucleotides outside the gene matches: 11. The CDR3 covers 15 residues. The receptor was isolated from an adult with an advanced solid tumor such as melanoma, head and neck, liver or kidney cancer. V is TRBV29-1 and J is TRBJ2-3, with 7 bases aligning to TRBD2. This specimen was CD4+ or CD8+ T cells sorted from blood, taken in a trial of the OX40 agonist ivuxolimab. Here the CDR3 DNA reads TGCAGCGTCCGAGAAGGGACTACCTACACAGATACGCAGTATTTT. Its protein is CSVREGTTYTDTQYF.